Listed here are 31 T cell receptor beta chains from one sample, sequenced in a study of blood T cell repertoires in COVID-19. TCRdb's table, derived via immunoSEQ multiplex PCR, lists solely in-frame clones and lacks some. The sample includes about 230,000 clones, around 86% of them seen just once. The material sequenced was peripheral blood. The source of these receptors is a man between 50 and 59 years old with COVID-19, enrolled during active disease.

This chain uses TRBV14 with TRBJ2-5; D is uncertain. V was pared by 5 bases and J by 5 bases, with 15 bases between. CDR1 is SGHDN, CDR2 FVKESK, per germline. There are 14 residues in the CDR3. CDR3 protein: CASSARVPAETQYF. The CDR3 coding sequence is TGTGCCAGCAGCGCCCGGGTACCGGCGGAGACCCAGTACTTC.

The genes are TRBV5-1 and TRBJ2-1, with D tentatively TRBD1 (6 bases). Trimming removed 3 bases at V and 10 bases at J, with 17 bases between. This CDR3 is 14 amino acids long. Germline CDR1 and CDR2: SGHRS and YFSETQ. The CDR3 DNA reads TGCGCCAGCAGCTCACAGGGTACGTTAGGGGAGCAGTTCTTC. Translating gives CASSSQGTLGEQFF.

This chain connects TRBV4-2 to TRBJ2-7; the match to TRBD2 covers 12 bases. The CDR3 covers 15 residues. The germline V gene encodes CDR1 LGHNA and CDR2 YNFKEQ. V lost 1 base, J lost 4 bases, and 2 bases stayed unmatched. CDR3 sequence: CASSQGTSGTYEQYF. DNA for the CDR3: TGTGCCAGCAGCCAAGGGACTAGCGGGACTTACGAGCAGTACTTC.

This chain links TRBV7-2 with TRBJ2-5, with 7 bases matching TRBD1. Trimming cost V 8 bases and J 5 bases; bases outside gene matches: 8. The CDR3 length is 13 residues. The germline V gene has CDR1 SGHTA and CDR2 FQGNSA. The CDR3 region has the DNA TGTGCCAGCCTAATAGGGGGCGGGGAGACCCAGTACTTC. As protein: CASLIGGGETQYF.

The chain has TRBV2 and TRBJ1-1; D is possibly TRBD1 (5 bases). The germline V and J ends were trimmed by 4 bases and 5 bases, with 14 bases remaining between them. Germline CDR1 SNHLY, CDR2 FYNNEI. This CDR3 is 14 amino acids long. The CDR3 loop is CASSALGEGTEAFF. The CDR3 region has the DNA TGTGCCAGCAGTGCTTTAGGGGAAGGGACTGAAGCTTTCTTT. The variable domain in full, with the rest retrieved from reference TRBV2 and TRBJ1-1, is EPEVTQTPSHQVTQMGQEVILRCVPISNHLYFYWYRQILGQKVEFLVSFYNNEISEKSEIFDDQFSVERPDGSNFTLKIRSTKLEDSAMYFCASSALGEGTEAFFGQGTRLTVV.

The CDR3 reads CASSFTGNLYNEQFF. The CDR3 nucleotides are TGTGCCAGCAGCTTTACAGGGAATCTCTACAATGAGCAGTTCTTC. This chain connects TRBV5-6 to TRBJ2-1, with D perhaps matching TRBD1 (6 bases). Germline assignment: CDR1 SGHDT and CDR2 YYEEEE. V was clipped by 2 bases and J by 3 bases, with 12 bases between them. The CDR3 totals 15 residues.

This chain uses TRBV5-6 with TRBJ2-5; possibly TRBD2 for D (5 bases). The ends were cut back, 1 base at V and 5 bases at J, with 12 bases in the middle. The germline gives CDR1 SGHDT, CDR2 YYEEEE. The CDR3 has 14 residues. DNA for the CDR3: TGTGCCAGCAGCTTGCGGGGTCTAGGGGAGACCCAGTACTTC. Its translation: CASSLRGLGETQYF. The full variable domain, rest sourced from reference TRBV5-6 and TRBJ2-5, is DAGVTQSPTHLIKTRGQQVTLRCSPKSGHDTVSWYQQALGQGPQFIFQYYEEEERQRGNFPDRFSGHQFPNYSSELNVNALLLGDSALYLCASSLRGLGETQYFGPGTRLLVL.

This rearrangement joins TRBV6-2 or TRBV6-3 to TRBJ2-2; possibly TRBD1 for D (6 bases). Trimming took off 6 bases at V and 1 base at J, with 12 bases between the two ends. CDR1 and CDR2 from the germline V gene are MNHEY and SVGEGT. This CDR3 is built from 15 residues. CDR3 DNA: TGTGCCAGCAGCCAGGGACATTGGAACACCGGGGAGCTGTTTTTT. Translation: CASSQGHWNTGELFF.

The chain has TRBV7-9 and TRBJ1-2; D is uncertain. Germline V lookup: CDR1 SEHNR, CDR2 FQNEAQ (reference sequence). Trimming cost V 0 bases and J 5 bases, with 13 bases left between them. The CDR3 consists of 15 residues. The CDR3 protein is CASSLALPGSYGYTF. The CDR3, as DNA: TGTGCCAGCAGCTTAGCTCTTCCGGGATCGTATGGCTACACCTTC.

The CDR3 loop reads CASSYRGVGNTIYF. The DNA of the CDR3 is TGTGCCAGCAGTTATCGGGGGGTTGGGAACACCATATATTTT. V is TRBV27 and J is TRBJ1-3; D possibly corresponds to TRBD1 (5 bases). This CDR3 is built from 14 residues. Trimming took off 4 bases at V and 7 bases at J, with 14 bases between the two ends. Germline lookup yields CDR1 MNHEY and CDR2 SMNVEV (reference sequence).

The rearrangement joins TRBV3-1 (or the pseudogene TRBV3-2) to TRBJ2-1; 8 bases align to TRBD2. Germline V CDR1 and CDR2: LGHDT, YNNKEL (reference sequence). The CDR3 is 14 residues long. V shed 5 bases and J 9 bases; nucleotides not matched to a gene: 9. Written as DNA, the CDR3 is TGTGCCAGCAGCGAGAGCGGGAGAAGGGGTGAGCAGTTCTTC. This sequence encodes CASSESGRRGEQFF.

This clone has a count of ten or more. For the CDR3, the DNA is TGTGCCAGCAAATCAACAGGGGGAGGCTACACCTTC. It specifies CASKSTGGGYTF. The V call is TRBV6-5, the J call TRBJ1-2, with TRBD1 matching over 8 bases. Germline lookup yields CDR1 MNHEY and CDR2 SVGAGI. The CDR3 contains 12 residues. The V segment lost 7 bases and the J segment 8 bases; nucleotides outside the gene matches: 6.

The chain has TRBV11-3 and TRBJ2-1; TRBD2 is a possible D gene (6 bases). Trimming removed 6 bases at V and 9 bases at J, with 30 bases between. The CDR3 consists of 18 residues. Per the germline V gene, CDR1 is SGHNT and CDR2 is YENEEA. The DNA of the CDR3 is TGTGCCAGCAGACTACCTCGACTCAGGGACTTCTCCTTGGGTGAGCAGTTCTTC. Translated, it gives CASRLPRLRDFSLGEQFF.

This chain links TRBV9 with TRBJ1-2; D call uncertain. The CDR3 has 14 residues. V gave up 5 bases and J gave up 3 bases, with 14 bases separating them. The germline gives CDR1 SGDLS, CDR2 YYNGEE. This CDR3 is CASRLSPTDYGYTF. The CDR3 DNA sequence: TGTGCCAGCAGATTGAGCCCCACTGACTATGGCTACACCTTC. Full variable domain (missing parts from reference TRBV9 and TRBJ1-2): DSGVTQTPKHLITATGQRVTLRCSPRSGDLSVYWYQQSLDQGLQFLIQYYNGEERAKGNILERFSAQQFPDLHSELNLSSLELGDSALYFCASRLSPTDYGYTFGSGTRLTVV.

The V call is TRBV30, the J call TRBJ2-1; a weak D match, TRBD1 (5 bases). Germline V gene lookup returns CDR1 GTSNPN and CDR2 SVGIG (reference sequence). Trimming removed 7 bases from V and 5 bases from J, with 27 bases in between. There are 17 residues in the CDR3. The CDR3 region has the DNA TGTGCCTCCATCTCGGACCTGGGGCACTCCCGGAACAATGAGCAGTTCTTC. It is translated as CASISDLGHSRNNEQFF.

This chain joins TRBV5-5 and TRBJ1-5, with D unresolved. The CDR3 length is 15 residues. V was shortened by 0 bases and J by 5 bases, with 12 bases between the two germline ends. Germline values: CDR1 SGHKS, CDR2 YYEKEE (reference sequence). The DNA of the CDR3 is TGTGCCAGCAGCTTGGCCACGGGTTGGGATCAGCCCCAGCATTTT. Residues: CASSLATGWDQPQHF.

The rearrangement links TRBV28 to TRBJ1-1; no clear D. Trimming took off 8 bases at V and 0 bases at J, with 13 bases between the two ends. The CDR3 extends over 14 amino acids. Germline CDR1 reads MDHEN; CDR2 reads SYDVKM. CDR3 residues: CASLGGAMNTEAFF. As DNA, the CDR3 is TGTGCCAGCTTAGGCGGCGCAATGAACACTGAAGCTTTCTTT.

The genes are TRBV9 and TRBJ2-3; D might be TRBD2 (5 bases). V was pared by 0 bases and J by 3 bases, with 8 bases between. CDR1 is SGDLS and CDR2 is YYNGEE in the germline V gene. CDR3 length: 14 residues. CDR3 in amino acids: CASSVEGGTDTQYF. In DNA form, the CDR3 reads TGTGCCAGCAGCGTAGAGGGCGGGACAGATACGCAGTATTTT.

The J gene is TRBJ2-1, the V gene TRBV3-1 (or the pseudogene TRBV3-2); a weak D match, TRBD1 (5 bases). V was clipped by 0 bases and J by 10 bases, with 13 bases between them. The CDR3 loop spans 14 amino acids. The germline CDR1 and CDR2 sequences are LGHDT and YNNKEL (reference sequence). CDR3 in DNA: TGTGCCAGCAGCCAAGATCAGTGGGGCTCGGAGCAGTTCTTC. It is translated as CASSQDQWGSEQFF.

The chain uses TRBV5-5 and TRBJ2-7; tentatively, D is TRBD1 (5 bases). CDR1 and CDR2 from the germline V gene are SGHKS and YYEKEE (reference sequence). The CDR3 covers 12 residues. Trimming took off 0 bases at V and 8 bases at J, with 9 bases between the two ends. CDR3 sequence: CASSLVQGQQYF. The CDR3 region has the DNA TGTGCCAGCAGCTTGGTTCAGGGTCAGCAGTACTTC.

The chain combines TRBV4-1 with TRBJ2-1; D perhaps matches TRBD1 (6 bases). This CDR3 spans 17 amino acids. The ends were cut back, 4 bases at V and 9 bases at J, with 25 bases in the middle. From germline, CDR1 is MGHRA and CDR2 YSYEKL. The CDR3 coding sequence is TGCGCCAGCAGCCGAGGGGGTGGGCAGGGCCAGCGGAGTGAGCAGTTCTTC. It codes for CASSRGGGQGQRSEQFF.

The V and J genes are TRBV5-4 and TRBJ1-2; D ambiguous. CDR1 and CDR2 (germline): SGHNT, YYREEE (reference sequence). This CDR3 has 14 residues. The ends were cut back, 0 bases at V and 8 bases at J, with 14 bases in the middle. CDR3 nucleotide sequence: TGTGCCAGCAGCTTGGGCCAAAGCGAATGGGGCTACACCTTC. Protein: CASSLGQSEWGYTF.

This clone was seen a few times. In nucleotides, the CDR3 is TGTGCCAGCAGTTTGCCCTATCTAGCGGGGGGGAGGAATGAGCAGTTCTTC. Encoded protein: CASSLPYLAGGRNEQFF. The V call is TRBV28, the J call TRBJ2-1; 12 bases line up with TRBD2. J lost 7 bases, V lost 3 bases, and 10 bases had no gene match. Germline V gene data show CDR1 as MDHEN and CDR2 as SYDVKM. The CDR3 totals 17 residues. The full variable domain, rest sourced from reference TRBV28 and TRBJ2-1, is DVKVTQSSRYLVKRTGEKVFLECVQDMDHENMFWYRQDPGLGLRLIYFSYDVKMKEKGDIPEGYSVSREKKERFSLILESASTNQTSMYLCASSLPYLAGGRNEQFFGPGTRLTVL.

This clone was counted a few times. The CDR3 nucleotides are TGTGCCAGTAGTCCGGGTGGTTCTAATGAAAAACTGTTTTTT. Translating gives CASSPGGSNEKLFF. The rearrangement joins TRBV19 to TRBJ1-4; no reliable D call. Germline CDR1 LNHDA, CDR2 SQIVND (reference sequence). The CDR3 contains 14 residues. V was clipped by 5 bases and J by 3 bases, with 10 bases between them.

The chain uses TRBV5-1 and TRBJ2-1, with 12 bases identical to TRBD2. The CDR3 consists of 17 residues. Trimming removed 4 bases from V and 3 bases from J; junction bases left unmatched: 8. Per germline, CDR1 SGHRS and CDR2 YFSETQ. CDR3 in DNA: TGCGCCAGCAGCCCTGACCTAGCGGGAGGGCTCTACAATGAGCAGTTCTTC. Protein sequence: CASSPDLAGGLYNEQFF.

DNA for the CDR3: TGCGCCAGCAGCACCTTAGGGACAGGGGGCTACGAGCAGTACTTC. This translates into CASSTLGTGGYEQYF. The V call is TRBV5-1, the J call TRBJ2-7, with 11 bases lining up with TRBD1. Germline V lookup: CDR1 SGHRS, CDR2 YFSETQ. J was trimmed by 3 bases and V by 4 bases; bases with no gene match: 6. This CDR3 is 15 amino acids long.

The rearrangement uses TRBV10-3 and TRBJ2-3; possible D gene TRBD2, 6 bases. Deletions cut 4 bases from V and 0 bases from J, with 8 bases between. The CDR3 consists of 14 residues. Germline V gene data show CDR1 as ENHRY and CDR2 as SYGVKD. CDR3 region: CAISASDSTDTQYF. In nucleotides, the CDR3 is TGTGCCATCAGTGCTAGCGATAGCACAGATACGCAGTATTTT.

A remark on this clone: Other DNA variants within this sample encode the same CDR3. The V gene is TRBV6-1, the J gene TRBJ2-7, with D tentatively TRBD1 (5 bases). V lost 2 bases and J lost 0, with 8 bases in between. CDR3 length equals 14 residues. Germline loops: CDR1 MNHNS, CDR2 SASEGT. The CDR3, as DNA: TGTGCCAGCAGTGAACCAGGGAACTCCTACGAGCAGTACTTC. Its protein product is CASSEPGNSYEQYF.

This rearrangement joins TRBV2 to TRBJ1-5; 7 nucleotides line up with TRBD1. The CDR3 consists of 14 residues. The germline V gene encodes CDR1 SNHLY and CDR2 FYNNEI. J was trimmed by 0 bases and V by 6 bases; bases with no gene match: 2. CDR3 DNA: TGTGCCAGCAGAAGGGACAGTAGCAATCAGCCCCAGCATTTT. It yields the protein CASRRDSSNQPQHF.

This sequence joins TRBV19 and TRBJ1-1; no firm D call. The CDR3 sequence is 14 residues long. CDR1 LNHDA and CDR2 SQIVND come from the germline V gene (reference sequence). Trimming removed 9 bases at V and 0 bases at J, with 14 bases between. CDR3 sequence reads: CASTRISLNTEAFF. CDR3 DNA: TGTGCCAGCACCAGAATTTCGTTGAACACTGAAGCTTTCTTT. The full variable domain, with the rest looked up from reference TRBV19 and TRBJ1-1, is DGGITQSPKYLFRKEGQNVTLSCEQNLNHDAMYWYRQDPGQGLRLIYYSQIVNDFQKGDIAEGYSVSREKKESFPLTVTSAQKNPTAFYLCASTRISLNTEAFFGQGTRLTVV.

The V gene is TRBV27, the J gene TRBJ1-2, with TRBD1 as a possible D gene (6 bases). Trimming removed 8 bases at V and 7 bases at J, with 23 bases between. The CDR3 loop spans 15 amino acids. The germline V gene has CDR1 MNHEY and CDR2 SMNVEV (reference sequence). CDR3 DNA sequence: TGTGCCAGCGGACGGGAACCTCAGGGGAGTGGTGGCTACACCTTC. It yields the protein CASGREPQGSGGYTF.